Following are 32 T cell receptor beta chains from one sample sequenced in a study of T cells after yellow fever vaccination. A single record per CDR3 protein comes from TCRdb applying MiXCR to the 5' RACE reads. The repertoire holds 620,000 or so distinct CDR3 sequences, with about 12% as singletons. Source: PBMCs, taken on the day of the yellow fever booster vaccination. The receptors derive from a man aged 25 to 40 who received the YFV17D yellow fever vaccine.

The CDR3 DNA follows: TGTGCCAGCAGCTCACGACAGGGGCACGAGCAGTACTTC. Translating gives CASSSRQGHEQYF. The chain combines TRBV5-5 with TRBJ2-7; 8 bases align to TRBD1. Per germline, CDR1 SGHKS and CDR2 YYEKEE (reference sequence). The CDR3 spans 13 residues. V dropped 3 bases and J dropped 5; count of bases not matched to a gene: 4.

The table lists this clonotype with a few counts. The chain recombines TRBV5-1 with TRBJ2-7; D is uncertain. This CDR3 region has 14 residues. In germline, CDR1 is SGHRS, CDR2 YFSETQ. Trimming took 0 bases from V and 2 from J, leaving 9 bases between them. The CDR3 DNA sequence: TGCGCCAGCAGCTTGGATTCCGGTACCTACGAGCAGTACTTC. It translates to CASSLDSGTYEQYF.

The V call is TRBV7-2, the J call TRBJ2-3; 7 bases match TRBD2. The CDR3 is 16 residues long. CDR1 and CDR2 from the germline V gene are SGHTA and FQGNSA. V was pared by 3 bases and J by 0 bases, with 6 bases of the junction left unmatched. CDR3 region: CASSLGLLASTDTQYF. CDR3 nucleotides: TGTGCCAGCAGCTTGGGTTTACTAGCGAGCACAGATACGCAGTATTTT.

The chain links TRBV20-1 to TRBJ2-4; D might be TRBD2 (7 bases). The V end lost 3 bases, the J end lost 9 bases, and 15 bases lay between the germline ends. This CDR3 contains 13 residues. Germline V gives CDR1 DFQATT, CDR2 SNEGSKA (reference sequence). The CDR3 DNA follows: TGCAGTGCTAGCGGGGGGCCCGGGGGCATTCAGTACTTC. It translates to CSASGGPGGIQYF.

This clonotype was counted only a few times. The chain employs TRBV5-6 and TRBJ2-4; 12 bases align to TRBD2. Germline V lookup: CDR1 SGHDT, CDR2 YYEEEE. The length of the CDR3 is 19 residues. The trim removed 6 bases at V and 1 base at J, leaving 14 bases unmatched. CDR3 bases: TGTGCCAGCAACCAGGGGCTAGCGGGAGGGCCTGGGGCCAAAAACATTCAGTACTTC. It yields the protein CASNQGLAGGPGAKNIQYF.

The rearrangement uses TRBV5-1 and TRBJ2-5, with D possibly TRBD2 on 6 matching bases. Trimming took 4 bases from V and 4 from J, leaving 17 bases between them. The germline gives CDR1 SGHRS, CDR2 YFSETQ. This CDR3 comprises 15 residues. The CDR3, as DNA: TGCGCCAGCAGCCGGACCGGGACTCCTGGAGAGACCCAGTACTTC. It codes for CASSRTGTPGETQYF.

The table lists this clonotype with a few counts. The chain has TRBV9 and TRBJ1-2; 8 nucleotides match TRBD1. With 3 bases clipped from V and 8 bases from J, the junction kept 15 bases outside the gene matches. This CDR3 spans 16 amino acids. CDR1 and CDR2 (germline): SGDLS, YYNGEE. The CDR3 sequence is CASSATGQGRADGYTF. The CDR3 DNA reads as TGTGCCAGCAGCGCAACAGGACAGGGTCGTGCCGACGGCTACACCTTC.

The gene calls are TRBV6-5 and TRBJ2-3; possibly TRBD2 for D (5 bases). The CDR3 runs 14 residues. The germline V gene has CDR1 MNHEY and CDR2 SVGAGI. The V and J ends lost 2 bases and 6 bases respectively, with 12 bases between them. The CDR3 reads CASSYGRGRDTQYF. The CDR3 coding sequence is TGTGCCAGCAGTTACGGACGGGGAAGGGATACGCAGTATTTT.

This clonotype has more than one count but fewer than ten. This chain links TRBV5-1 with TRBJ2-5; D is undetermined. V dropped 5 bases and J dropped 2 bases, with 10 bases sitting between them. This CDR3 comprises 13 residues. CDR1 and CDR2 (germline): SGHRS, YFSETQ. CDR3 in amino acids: CASSYLGQETQYF. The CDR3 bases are TGCGCCAGCAGTTACCTTGGACAAGAGACCCAGTACTTC. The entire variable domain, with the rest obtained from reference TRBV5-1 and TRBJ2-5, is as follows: KAGVTQTPRYLIKTRGQQVTLSCSPISGHRSVSWYQQTPGQGLQFLFEYFSETQRNKGNFPGRFSGRQFSNSRSEMNVSTLELGDSALYLCASSYLGQETQYFGPGTRLLVL.

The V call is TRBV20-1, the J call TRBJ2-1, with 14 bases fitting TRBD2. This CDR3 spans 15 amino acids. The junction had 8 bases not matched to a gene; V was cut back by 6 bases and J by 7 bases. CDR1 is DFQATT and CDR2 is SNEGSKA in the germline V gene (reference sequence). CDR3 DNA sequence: TGCAGTGCCCCCGGACTAGCGGGAGGAGCAAATGAGCAGTTCTTC. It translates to CSAPGLAGGANEQFF.

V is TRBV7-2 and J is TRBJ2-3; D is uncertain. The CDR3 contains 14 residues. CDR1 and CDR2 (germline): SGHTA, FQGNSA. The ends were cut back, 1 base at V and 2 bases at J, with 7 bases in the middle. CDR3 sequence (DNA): TGTGCCAGCAGCTTAGATCCCCACACAGATACGCAGTATTTT. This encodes CASSLDPHTDTQYF.

The DNA for the CDR3 is TGTGCCAGCAGTAACGGACCGGAGGTAGGGGAGACCCAGTACTTC. The encoded protein is CASSNGPEVGETQYF. The chain is built from TRBV5-5 and TRBJ2-5; a possible D gene is TRBD2 (5 bases). This CDR3 is 15 amino acids long. CDR1 and CDR2 (germline): SGHKS, YYEKEE (reference sequence). Trimming shortened V by 5 bases and J by 5 bases, and 19 bases separated the two germline ends.

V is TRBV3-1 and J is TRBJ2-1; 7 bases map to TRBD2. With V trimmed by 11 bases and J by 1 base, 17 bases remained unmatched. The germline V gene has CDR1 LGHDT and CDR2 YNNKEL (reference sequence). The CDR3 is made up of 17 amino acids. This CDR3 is CASTKHGTSVSYNEQFF. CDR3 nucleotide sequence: TGTGCCTCCACCAAGCACGGCACTAGCGTTTCCTACAATGAGCAGTTCTTC.

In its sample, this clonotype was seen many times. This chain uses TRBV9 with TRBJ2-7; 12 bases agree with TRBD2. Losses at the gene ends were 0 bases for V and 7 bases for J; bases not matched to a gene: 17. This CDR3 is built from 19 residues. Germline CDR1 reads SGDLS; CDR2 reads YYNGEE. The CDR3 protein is CASSVDGRLAGAPGGEQYF. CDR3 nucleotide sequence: TGTGCCAGCAGCGTAGATGGAAGACTAGCGGGAGCCCCTGGTGGTGAGCAGTACTTC.

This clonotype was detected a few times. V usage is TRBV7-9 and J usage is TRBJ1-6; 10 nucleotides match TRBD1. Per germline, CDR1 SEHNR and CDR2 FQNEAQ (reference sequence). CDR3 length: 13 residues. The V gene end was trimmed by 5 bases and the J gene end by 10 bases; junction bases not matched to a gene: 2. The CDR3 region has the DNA TGTGCCAGCAGCGGGACAGGGGAATCACCCCTCCACTTT. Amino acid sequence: CASSGTGESPLHF.

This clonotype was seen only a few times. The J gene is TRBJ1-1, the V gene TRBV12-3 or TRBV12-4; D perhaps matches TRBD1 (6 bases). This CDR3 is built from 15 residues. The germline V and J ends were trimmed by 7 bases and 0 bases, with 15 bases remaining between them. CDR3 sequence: CASKIGGGMNTEAFF. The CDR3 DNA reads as TGTGCCAGCAAAATAGGGGGGGGAATGAACACTGAAGCTTTCTTT.

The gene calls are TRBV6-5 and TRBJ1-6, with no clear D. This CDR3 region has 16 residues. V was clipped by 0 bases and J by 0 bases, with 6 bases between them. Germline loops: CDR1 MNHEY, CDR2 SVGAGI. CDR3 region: CASSYSWSSYNSPLHF. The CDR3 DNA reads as TGTGCCAGCAGTTACTCCTGGAGCTCCTATAATTCACCCCTCCACTTT.

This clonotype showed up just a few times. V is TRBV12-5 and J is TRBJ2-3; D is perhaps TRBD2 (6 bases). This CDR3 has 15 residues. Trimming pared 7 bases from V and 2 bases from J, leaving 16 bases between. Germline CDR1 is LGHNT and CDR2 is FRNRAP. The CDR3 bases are TGTGCTAGTGCCCGGGTTAGCGGAGCCACAGATACGCAGTATTTT. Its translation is CASARVSGATDTQYF.

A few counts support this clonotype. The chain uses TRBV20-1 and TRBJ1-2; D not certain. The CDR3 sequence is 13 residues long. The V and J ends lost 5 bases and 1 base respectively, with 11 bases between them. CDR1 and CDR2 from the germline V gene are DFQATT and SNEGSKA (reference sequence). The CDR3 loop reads CSAPLDLNYGYTF. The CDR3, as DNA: TGCAGTGCTCCCTTGGACCTTAACTATGGCTACACCTTC.

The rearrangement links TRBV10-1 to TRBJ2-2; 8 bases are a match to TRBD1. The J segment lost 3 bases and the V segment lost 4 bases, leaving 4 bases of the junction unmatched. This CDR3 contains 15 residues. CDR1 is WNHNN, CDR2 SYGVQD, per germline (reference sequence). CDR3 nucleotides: TGCGCCAGCAGTGGGGGACAGGCCTACACCGGGGAGCTGTTTTTT. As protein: CASSGGQAYTGELFF.

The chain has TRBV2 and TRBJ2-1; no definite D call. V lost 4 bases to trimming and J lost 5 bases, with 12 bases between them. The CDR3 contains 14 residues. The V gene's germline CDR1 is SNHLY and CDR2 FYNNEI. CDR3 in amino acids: CASSVSGLDNEQFF. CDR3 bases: TGTGCCAGCAGTGTTTCTGGCTTAGACAATGAGCAGTTCTTC.

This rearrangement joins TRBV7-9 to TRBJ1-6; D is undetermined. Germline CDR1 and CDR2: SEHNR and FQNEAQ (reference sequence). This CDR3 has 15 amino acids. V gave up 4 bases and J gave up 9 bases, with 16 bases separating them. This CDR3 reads CASSSQDEGVSPLHF. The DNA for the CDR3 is TGTGCCAGCAGCTCGCAGGATGAGGGCGTTTCACCCCTCCACTTT.

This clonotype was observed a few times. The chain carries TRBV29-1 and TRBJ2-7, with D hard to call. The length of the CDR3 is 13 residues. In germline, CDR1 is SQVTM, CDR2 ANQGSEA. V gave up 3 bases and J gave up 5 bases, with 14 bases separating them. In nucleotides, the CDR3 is TGCAGCGTTGAGGCCAACATTGGGGACGAGCAGTACTTC. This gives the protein CSVEANIGDEQYF.

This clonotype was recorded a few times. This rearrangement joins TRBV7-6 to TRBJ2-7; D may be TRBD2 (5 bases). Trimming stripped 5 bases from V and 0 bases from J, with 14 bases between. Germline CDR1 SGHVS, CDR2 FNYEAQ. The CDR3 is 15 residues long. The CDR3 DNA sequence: TGTGCCAGCAGCCCCGGGCAGCGGACCTCCTACGAGCAGTACTTC. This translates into CASSPGQRTSYEQYF.

This chain's CDR3 is CASSYPKQSSSETQYF. The CDR3 DNA follows: TGTGCCAGCAGTTACCCCAAGCAGTCCTCCTCGGAGACCCAGTACTTC. This chain uses TRBV6-2 or TRBV6-3 with TRBJ2-5; D is uncertain. V dropped 2 bases and J dropped 5 bases, with 18 bases sitting between them. Germline-derived CDR1 and CDR2 are MNHEY and SVGEGT. CDR3 length: 16 amino acids.

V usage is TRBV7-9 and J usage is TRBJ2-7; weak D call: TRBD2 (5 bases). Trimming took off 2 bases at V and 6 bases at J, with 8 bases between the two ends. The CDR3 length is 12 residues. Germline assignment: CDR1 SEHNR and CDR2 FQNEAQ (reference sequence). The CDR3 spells CASSLLEGEQYF. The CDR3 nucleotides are TGTGCCAGCAGCTTATTAGAGGGCGAGCAGTACTTC.

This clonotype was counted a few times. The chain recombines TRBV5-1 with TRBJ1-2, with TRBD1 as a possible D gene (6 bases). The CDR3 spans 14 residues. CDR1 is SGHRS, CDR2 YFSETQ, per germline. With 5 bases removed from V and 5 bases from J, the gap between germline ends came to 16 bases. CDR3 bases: TGCGCCAGCAGGGACAGTTCGACTATTTATGGCTACACCTTC. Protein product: CASRDSSTIYGYTF.

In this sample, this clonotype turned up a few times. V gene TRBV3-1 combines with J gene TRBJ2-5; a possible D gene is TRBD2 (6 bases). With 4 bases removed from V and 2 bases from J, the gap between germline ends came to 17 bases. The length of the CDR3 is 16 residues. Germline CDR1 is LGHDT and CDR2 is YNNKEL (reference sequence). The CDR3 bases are TGTGCCAGCAGCCGGGGGGAGGCCCTTAATCAAGAGACCCAGTACTTC. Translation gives CASSRGEALNQETQYF.

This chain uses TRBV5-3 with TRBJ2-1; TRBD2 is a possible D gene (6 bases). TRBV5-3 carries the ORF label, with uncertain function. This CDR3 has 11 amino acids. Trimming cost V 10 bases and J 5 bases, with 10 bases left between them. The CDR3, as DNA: TGTGCCCCACGGAGGGACAATGAGCAGTTCTTC. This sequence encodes CAPRRDNEQFF.

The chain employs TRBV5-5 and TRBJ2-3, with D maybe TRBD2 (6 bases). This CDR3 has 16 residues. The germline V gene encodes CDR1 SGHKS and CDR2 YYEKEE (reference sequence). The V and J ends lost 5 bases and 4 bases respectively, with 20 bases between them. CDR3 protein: CASRSDSQKRADTQYF. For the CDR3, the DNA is TGTGCCAGCAGATCCGACTCCCAGAAGCGGGCAGATACGCAGTATTTT.

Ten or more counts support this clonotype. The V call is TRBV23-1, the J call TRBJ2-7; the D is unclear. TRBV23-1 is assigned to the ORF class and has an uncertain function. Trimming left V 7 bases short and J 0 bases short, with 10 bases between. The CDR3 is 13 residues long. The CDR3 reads CASNGQSSYEQYF. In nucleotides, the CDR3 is TGCGCCAGCAATGGGCAGAGCTCCTACGAGCAGTACTTC.

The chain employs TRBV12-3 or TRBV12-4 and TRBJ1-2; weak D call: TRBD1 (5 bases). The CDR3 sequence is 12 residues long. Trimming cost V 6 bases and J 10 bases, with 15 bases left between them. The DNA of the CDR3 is TGTGCCAGCAGCAGACAGACAGCAGACTACACCTTC. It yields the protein CASSRQTADYTF.